This T cell receptor (beta chain) appears in the sequencing data of a study of early T cells in non-severe SARS-CoV-2 infection. Study-wide context: With bulk RNA from unsorted whole blood as input, sequencing yielded unpaired chains. Study-level points and caveats: Matching against VDJdb likely underestimated virus-specific expansions, favoring anti-spike CD8.

CDR1 is LGHDT and CDR2 is YNNKEL in the germline V gene (reference sequence). V shed 0 bases and J shed 2 bases, with 11 bases lying between them. CDR3 length: 15 residues. This clonotype was counted at least ten times. Its antigen is unidentified. cDNA molecules, individually, were tagged with unique molecular identifiers. TCRdb ran MiXCR on the 5' RACE reads and lists one entry per CDR3 protein. Of approximately 26,000 distinct CDR3 sequences listed, 4% to 4.5% were seen once; the top ten hold around 4.3%. The chain recombines TRBV3-1 with TRBJ2-7, with D perhaps given as TRBD1 or TRBD2 (5 bases each). The clonotype comes from an adult who was a healthcare worker with PCR-confirmed SARS-CoV-2 infection or an uninfected control (not recorded which). Sequenced: whole blood. CDR3 region: CASSQDFGAPYEQYF. For the CDR3, the DNA is TGTGCCAGCAGCCAAGATTTCGGGGCCCCCTACGAGCAGTACTTC.